Following are 24 T cell receptor beta chains from one sample sequenced in a study of shared clonotypes between healthy human individuals. The repertoire was sequenced with immunoSEQ multiplex PCR; TCRdb's copy has only in-frame clones and lacks some. This sample has about 610,000 clones, with approximately 97% found just once. The specimen sequenced was naive CD4+ T cells sorted from blood. Subset noted: CD45RA+ positively selected. These TCRs come from a woman in her thirties in good health.

With respect to this clone: The sample contains more than one DNA sequence encoding this CDR3. The genes are TRBV27 and TRBJ2-7; 8 bases agree with TRBD1. Germline lookup yields CDR1 MNHEY and CDR2 SMNVEV (reference sequence). The CDR3 totals 14 residues. J gave up 0 bases and V 6 bases, and 4 bases lay outside the gene matches. The CDR3 reads CASSRTGRSYEQYF. CDR3 nucleotide sequence: TGTGCCAGCAGCAGGACAGGGCGCTCCTACGAGCAGTACTTC.

The genes are TRBV4-1 and TRBJ1-5; 7 bases map to TRBD1. Germline CDR1 and CDR2: MGHRA and YSYEKL. Unmatched junction bases numbered 11, after V lost 7 bases and J lost 5 bases. The CDR3 has 15 residues. CDR3 in DNA: TGCGCCAGCACTCTGATTCCAGGGGGAGATCAGCCCCAGCATTTT. It is translated as CASTLIPGGDQPQHF.

This clone was recorded once. CDR3 nucleotide sequence: TGTGCCAGCAGCTTAGTTCGGGGAAACACTGAAGCTTTCTTT. This sequence encodes CASSLVRGNTEAFF. The rearrangement links TRBV7-9 to TRBJ1-1; D is ambiguous. Trimming left V 1 base short and J 2 bases short, with 8 bases between. CDR3 length: 14 amino acids. The germline V gene has CDR1 SEHNR and CDR2 FQNEAQ (reference sequence).

This clone was counted once. At one of its ends the junction is not consistent with the germline gene, which may arise from a read error. The rearrangement uses TRBV15 and TRBJ1-4; D perhaps matches TRBD1 (6 bases). This CDR3 is built from 14 residues. In germline, CDR1 is LNHNV, CDR2 YYDKDF (reference sequence). CDR3 DNA: TGTGCCACCAGGAGAGGGGGTTCTAATGAAAAACTGTTTTTT. Protein: CATRRGGSNEKLFF. Complete variable domain (other parts from reference TRBV15 and TRBJ1-4): DAMVIQNPRYQVTQFGKPVTLSCSQTLNHNVMYWYQQKSSQAPKLLFHYYDKDFNNEADTPDNFQSRRPNTSFCFLDIRSPGLGDTAMYLCATRRGGSNEKLFFGSGTQLSVL.

In this sample, this clone turned up once. Other DNA sequences of this sample code for an identical CDR3. V usage is TRBV5-1 and J usage is TRBJ2-7, with 10 bases identical to TRBD1. The CDR3 consists of 15 residues. The V gene end was trimmed by 0 bases and the J gene end by 4 bases; junction bases not matched to a gene: 4. Germline CDR1 is SGHRS and CDR2 is YFSETQ. CDR3 DNA sequence: TGCGCCAGCAGCTTGGCAGGGGACAGGGGTTACGAGCAGTACTTC. Translated, it gives CASSLAGDRGYEQYF. The full variable domain, completed using reference TRBV5-1 and TRBJ2-7, is KAGVTQTPRYLIKTRGQQVTLSCSPISGHRSVSWYQQTPGQGLQFLFEYFSETQRNKGNFPGRFSGRQFSNSRSEMNVSTLELGDSALYLCASSLAGDRGYEQYFGPGTRLTVT.

V is TRBV29-1 and J is TRBJ1-2; possibly TRBD1 for D (5 bases). The germline V and J ends were trimmed by 2 bases and 7 bases, with 11 bases remaining between them. The CDR3 has 12 amino acids. Germline CDR1 is SQVTM and CDR2 is ANQGSEA. This CDR3 is CSVEPGYGGYTF. In nucleotides, the CDR3 is TGCAGCGTTGAACCAGGGTACGGTGGCTACACCTTC.

The chain recombines TRBV6-6 with TRBJ2-3; D assignment may be TRBD1 or TRBD2 (6 bases each). Trimming shortened V by 7 bases and J by 2 bases, and 13 bases separated the two germline ends. The CDR3 runs 14 residues. Germline CDR1 is MNHNY and CDR2 is SVGAGI (reference sequence). CDR3 coding DNA: TGTGCCAGCACCCAAGGGGGGTACACAGATACGCAGTATTTT. It translates to CASTQGGYTDTQYF.

The chain carries TRBV15 and TRBJ2-2, with unresolved D. The germline V gene encodes CDR1 LNHNV and CDR2 YYDKDF (reference sequence). The CDR3 length is 14 residues. The V gene lost 0 bases and the J gene lost 6 bases, with 8 bases spanning the gap. CDR3 region: CATSRDRSSGELFF. The CDR3 DNA sequence: TGTGCCACCAGCAGAGATAGGAGCTCCGGGGAGCTGTTTTTT. The full variable domain, with the rest looked up from reference TRBV15 and TRBJ2-2, is DAMVIQNPRYQVTQFGKPVTLSCSQTLNHNVMYWYQQKSSQAPKLLFHYYDKDFNNEADTPDNFQSRRPNTSFCFLDIRSPGLGDTAMYLCATSRDRSSGELFFGEGSRLTVL.

This clone was counted a single time. This chain uses TRBV28 with TRBJ2-7; D may be TRBD2 (5 bases). V lost 6 bases and J 7 bases, leaving 16 bases between the germline ends. The CDR3 is made up of 13 amino acids. Germline assignment: CDR1 MDHEN and CDR2 SYDVKM. The CDR3 DNA follows: TGTGCCAGCAGCACCTCTGCCGGAGGAGAGCAGTACTTC. Its translation: CASSTSAGGEQYF.

With respect to this clone: The sample carries other DNA sequences with the same CDR3. This rearrangement joins TRBV28 to TRBJ2-1; possibly TRBD1 or TRBD2 for D (5 bases each). The germline CDR1 and CDR2 sequences are MDHEN and SYDVKM. The CDR3 runs 14 residues. Trimming took 2 bases from V and 0 from J, leaving 5 bases between them. This chain's CDR3 is CASSLGGSYNEQFF. The CDR3 DNA reads TGTGCCAGCAGTTTAGGGGGCTCCTACAATGAGCAGTTCTTC.

The CDR3: CAIRGVGDYEQYF. The CDR3 DNA is TGTGCCATCAGGGGGGTAGGGGACTACGAGCAGTACTTC. V gene TRBV10-3 combines with J gene TRBJ2-7; D may match TRBD1 or TRBD2 (5 bases each). V dropped 6 bases and J dropped 3 bases, with 12 bases sitting between them. The CDR3 consists of 13 residues. Germline V gives CDR1 ENHRY, CDR2 SYGVKD.

This chain joins TRBV6-6 and TRBJ1-2, with a weak D call TRBD1 (5 bases). Germline V CDR1 and CDR2: MNHNY, SVGAGI (reference sequence). The CDR3 has 14 residues. V gave up 6 bases and J gave up 0 bases, with 11 bases separating them. CDR3 residues: CASRHRTTNYGYTF. In nucleotides, the CDR3 is TGTGCCAGCAGACACAGGACCACTAACTATGGCTACACCTTC.

This chain links TRBV7-2 with TRBJ2-6; 7 bases are shared with TRBD1. Trimming removed 5 bases from V and 0 bases from J; junction bases left unmatched: 1. Germline values: CDR1 SGHTA, CDR2 FQGNSA. The CDR3 is 15 amino acids. CDR3 sequence (DNA): TGTGCCAGCAGCCGGGACAGCTCTGGGGCCAACGTCCTGACTTTC. This sequence encodes CASSRDSSGANVLTF.

The rearrangement uses TRBV5-1 and TRBJ2-1; 11 nucleotides line up with TRBD2. Germline loops: CDR1 SGHRS, CDR2 YFSETQ. The CDR3 runs to 14 residues. V dropped 4 bases and J dropped 8; count of bases not matched to a gene: 5. CDR3 DNA: TGCGCCAGCAGCCTAGCGGGAGGTAGCGATGAGCAGTTCTTC. As protein: CASSLAGGSDEQFF.

This chain connects TRBV10-3 to TRBJ2-7; D perhaps matches TRBD2 (6 bases). V gave up 9 bases and J gave up 4 bases, with 16 bases separating them. Germline CDR1 and CDR2: ENHRY and SYGVKD. The CDR3 is 13 residues long. CDR3 nucleotide sequence: TGTGCCATGCGGGGCCCGGGGATGTACGAGCAGTACTTC. Translating gives CAMRGPGMYEQYF.

V usage is TRBV19 and J usage is TRBJ2-1; 9 nucleotides align to TRBD2. The germline V gene has CDR1 LNHDA and CDR2 SQIVND (reference sequence). This CDR3 has 18 amino acids. With V trimmed by 6 bases and J by 0 bases, 12 bases remained unmatched. The CDR3 region is CASSFPRLAGNSYNEQFF. The CDR3 bases are TGTGCCAGTAGCTTCCCACGTCTAGCGGGGAACTCCTACAATGAGCAGTTCTTC.

The chain combines TRBV28 with TRBJ2-4; no firm D call. The V gene lost 3 bases and the J gene lost 0 bases, with 3 bases spanning the gap. Germline CDR1 and CDR2: MDHEN and SYDVKM. The CDR3 is 13 amino acids. This CDR3 is CASSFPAKNIQYF. The CDR3 DNA reads as TGTGCCAGCAGTTTCCCAGCCAAAAACATTCAGTACTTC.

The chain carries TRBV4-1 and TRBJ2-2, with 8 bases that match TRBD1. Germline CDR1 reads MGHRA; CDR2 reads YSYEKL. With 3 bases clipped from V and 3 bases from J, the junction kept 6 bases outside the gene matches. This CDR3 spans 16 amino acids. CDR3 sequence reads: CASSQVQGADTGELFF. Written as DNA, the CDR3 is TGCGCCAGCAGCCAGGTGCAGGGGGCCGACACCGGGGAGCTGTTTTTT.

The gene calls are TRBV18 and TRBJ1-3, with 9 bases that match TRBD1. The ends lost 3 bases at V and 1 base at J; junction bases unmatched: 4. Germline V gene lookup returns CDR1 KGHSH and CDR2 LQKENI. The CDR3 is made up of 16 amino acids. CDR3 sequence reads: CASSPSGTGSGNTIYF. The CDR3 DNA sequence: TGTGCCAGCTCACCTTCAGGGACAGGGTCTGGAAACACCATATATTTT.

The rearrangement joins TRBV6-5 to TRBJ1-5, with D uncertain. Trimming cost V 5 bases and J 7 bases, with 9 bases left between them. CDR3 size: 12 residues. Germline lookup yields CDR1 MNHEY and CDR2 SVGAGI. CDR3 sequence: CASSEISQPQHF. The DNA of the CDR3 is TGTGCCAGCAGTGAAATATCACAGCCCCAGCATTTT.

With respect to this clone: The junction departs from the called germline gene at one end, perhaps through a read error. The chain joins TRBV6-5 to TRBJ2-1, with 11 nucleotides matching TRBD2. The germline CDR1 and CDR2 sequences are MNHEY and SVGAGI. The CDR3 has 13 amino acids. As DNA, the CDR3 is TGTGCCAGCAGCCGAGGACTAGCGGGTGAGCTGTTCTTC. Its translation: CASSRGLAGELFF.

CDR3 loop: CASSDRLLGDFGQYF. CDR3 DNA sequence: TGTGCCAGCAGTGATAGACTATTAGGAGATTTTGGGCAGTACTTC. This sequence joins TRBV2 and TRBJ2-7; tentative D call: TRBD2 (5 bases). Germline loops: CDR1 SNHLY, CDR2 FYNNEI. Trimming took 3 bases from V and 9 from J, leaving 21 bases between them. CDR3 length equals 15 residues.

The rearrangement links TRBV5-1 to TRBJ2-3, with D possibly being TRBD2 (6 bases). The germline gives CDR1 SGHRS, CDR2 YFSETQ. The CDR3 extends over 16 amino acids. Between the trimmed V and J ends, which lost 4 bases and 4 bases, there was a span of 19 bases. The chain's CDR3 is CASSRGTGEGSDTQYF. CDR3 nucleotides: TGCGCCAGCAGCCGCGGGACGGGAGAAGGATCAGATACGCAGTATTTT. The full variable domain, rest sourced from reference TRBV5-1 and TRBJ2-3, is KAGVTQTPRYLIKTRGQQVTLSCSPISGHRSVSWYQQTPGQGLQFLFEYFSETQRNKGNFPGRFSGRQFSNSRSEMNVSTLELGDSALYLCASSRGTGEGSDTQYFGPGTRLTVL.

This chain links TRBV10-3 with TRBJ1-6; D not certain. The CDR3 totals 16 residues. Germline CDR1 is ENHRY and CDR2 is SYGVKD. Trimming shortened V by 0 bases and J by 0 bases, and 6 bases separated the two germline ends. CDR3 loop: CAISESVSSYNSPLHF. For the CDR3, the DNA is TGTGCCATCAGTGAGTCAGTGAGCTCCTATAATTCACCCCTCCACTTT.